The text below deals with one T cell receptor (beta chain). This sample was included in a study of cytomegalovirus exposure and HLA in healthy donors. V shed 5 bases and J shed 2 bases, with 12 bases lying between them. Germline V gives CDR1 SGHAT, CDR2 FQNNGV. The CDR3 sequence is 14 residues long. TCRdb's copy holds only in-frame clones and misses some; the assay was immunoSEQ multiplex PCR. Among about 360,000 clones listed, about nine tenths were seen once. This chain links TRBV11-2 with TRBJ1-1; tentative D call: TRBD1 (6 bases). The origin of this receptor is a woman aged 18-29 years in good health and CMV-seronegative. The sequenced material came from PBMCs. The DNA for the CDR3 is TGTGCCAGCAGCCGAAACAGGGCTAACACTGAAGCTTTCTTT. Translating it yields CASSRNRANTEAFF.